These T cell receptor beta chains were read from a single sample in a study of cytomegalovirus exposure and HLA in healthy donors. The repertoire was sequenced with immunoSEQ multiplex PCR; TCRdb's copy has only in-frame clones and lacks some. The sample has around 94,000 clones; around 60% are singletons. Input material: PBMCs. The receptors come from a human donor in good health. CDR3s include the opening cysteine and the closing phenylalanine or tryptophan. A D gene is named only where the DNA matches it firmly. The size entry is marked missing in some rows and otherwise reads once, few, many or a size class.

D: -
size: -
J: TRBJ1-2
V: TRBV10-2
DNA: TGCGCCAGCAGTATACAGCCTATCTATGGCTACACCTTC
CDR3: CASSIQPIYGYTF

D: TRBD1
size: -
J: TRBJ2-5
V: TRBV19
DNA: TGTGCCAGTCAAACCGGGACAGTGAATCAAGAGACCCAGTACTTC
CDR3: CASQTGTVNQETQYF

D: TRBD2
size: -
J: TRBJ2-7
V: TRBV14
DNA: TGTGCCAGCAGCCCACTAGCGGGAGGCTTCTCCTACGAGCAGTACTTC
CDR3: CASSPLAGGFSYEQYF

D: TRBD2
size: few
J: TRBJ2-1
V: TRBV29-1
DNA: TGCAGCGTTGAAACTACTAGCGGGAGCTCCTACAATGAGCAGTTCTTC
CDR3: CSVETTSGSSYNEQFF

D: TRBD1
size: -
J: TRBJ1-2
V: TRBV6-5
DNA: TGTGCCAGCACCCTGACAGGGAGATCCGATGGCTACACCTTC
CDR3: CASTLTGRSDGYTF

D: -
size: -
J: TRBJ2-3
V: TRBV7-9
DNA: TGTGCCAGCAGCTTTGGAGCGGGCGCAGATACGCAGTATTTT
CDR3: CASSFGAGADTQYF

D: TRBD2
size: -
J: TRBJ2-3
V: TRBV5-1
DNA: TGCGCCAGCAGCTTGGTAGCGGGAGGTGCAGATACGCAGTATTTT
CDR3: CASSLVAGGADTQYF

D: TRBD2
size: -
J: TRBJ2-3
V: TRBV30
DNA: TGTGCCTGGAACGAACTAGCGGGAGGACGAGATACGCAGTATTTT
CDR3: CAWNELAGGRDTQYF

D: -
size: -
J: TRBJ2-3
V: TRBV4-1
DNA: TGCGCCAGCAGCCAAGATGGGAATCGGGTTTGGGGGGAGTCAGATACGCAGTATTTT
CDR3: CASSQDGNRVWGESDTQYF

D: -
size: few
J: TRBJ2-7
V: TRBV6-5
DNA: TGTGCCAGCAGGGCGGGACAGCGGTACGAGCAGTACTTC
CDR3: CASRAGQRYEQYF

D: -
size: few
J: TRBJ2-7
V: TRBV6-5
DNA: TGTGCCAGCAGTTACTCGACCAGCGGCACCTACGAGCAGTACTTC
CDR3: CASSYSTSGTYEQYF